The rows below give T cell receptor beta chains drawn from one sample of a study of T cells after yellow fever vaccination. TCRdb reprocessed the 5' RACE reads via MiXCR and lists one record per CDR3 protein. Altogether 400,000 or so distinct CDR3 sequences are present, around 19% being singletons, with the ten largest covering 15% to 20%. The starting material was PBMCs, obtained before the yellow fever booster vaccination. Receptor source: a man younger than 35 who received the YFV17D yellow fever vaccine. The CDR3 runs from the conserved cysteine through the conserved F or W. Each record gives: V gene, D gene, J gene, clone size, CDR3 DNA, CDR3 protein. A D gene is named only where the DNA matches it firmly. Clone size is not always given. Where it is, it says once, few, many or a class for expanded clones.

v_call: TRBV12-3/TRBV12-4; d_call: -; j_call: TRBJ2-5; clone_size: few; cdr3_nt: TGTGCCAGCAGTTTAGGCAGGGAGGACGAGACCCAGTACTTC; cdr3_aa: CASSLGREDETQYF
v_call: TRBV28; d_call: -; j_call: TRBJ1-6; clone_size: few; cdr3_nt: TGTGCCAGCAGCCCCGGACAGTTTCTTATTAATTCACCCCTCCACTTT; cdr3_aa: CASSPGQFLINSPLHF
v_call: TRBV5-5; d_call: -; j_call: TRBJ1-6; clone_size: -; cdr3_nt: TGTGCCAGCAGCCGCGGGGAGGCTGTTAATTCACCCCTCCACTTT; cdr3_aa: CASSRGEAVNSPLHF
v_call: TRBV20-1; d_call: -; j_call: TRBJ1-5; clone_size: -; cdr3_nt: TGCAGTGCTAGAGATCCGGGAAGGGAGGGTCAGCCCCAGCATTTT; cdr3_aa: CSARDPGREGQPQHF
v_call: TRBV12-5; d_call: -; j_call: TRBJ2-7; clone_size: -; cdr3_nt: TGTGCTAGTGGTTTCGGTCGGGAGCAGTACTTC; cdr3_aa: CASGFGREQYF
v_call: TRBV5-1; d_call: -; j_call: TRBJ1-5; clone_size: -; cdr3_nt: TGCGCCAGCAGCTTGGAGGGGCTCGGGCAGCCCCAGCATTTT; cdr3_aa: CASSLEGLGQPQHF
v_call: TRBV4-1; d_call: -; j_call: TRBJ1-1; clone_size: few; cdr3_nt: TGCGCCAGCAGCCAAGTAGCGGAGAACACTGAAGCTTTCTTT; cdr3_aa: CASSQVAENTEAFF
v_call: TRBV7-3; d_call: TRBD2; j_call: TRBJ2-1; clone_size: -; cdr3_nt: TGTGCCAGCAGCTCCCCCGACACTACTAGCGGGGTACTAAACAATGAGCAGTTCTTC; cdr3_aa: CASSSPDTTSGVLNNEQFF
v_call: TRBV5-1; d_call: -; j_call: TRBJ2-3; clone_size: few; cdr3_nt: TGCGCCAGCAGCAACAAGGGAAGGGGGGATACGCAGTATTTT; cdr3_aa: CASSNKGRGDTQYF
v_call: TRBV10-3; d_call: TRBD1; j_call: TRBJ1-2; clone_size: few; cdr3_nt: TGTGCCATCAGTACAGGGGTCGACTATGGCTACACCTTC; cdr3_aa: CAISTGVDYGYTF
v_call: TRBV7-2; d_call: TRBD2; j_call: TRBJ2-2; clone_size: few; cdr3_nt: TGTGCCAGCAGCCTCGAGACTAGCGGGGTCGGGGAGCTGTTTTTT; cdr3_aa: CASSLETSGVGELFF
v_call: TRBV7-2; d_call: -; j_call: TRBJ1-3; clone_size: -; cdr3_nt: TGTGCCAGCAGCACTACCTCTGGAAACACCATATATTTT; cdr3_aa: CASSTTSGNTIYF
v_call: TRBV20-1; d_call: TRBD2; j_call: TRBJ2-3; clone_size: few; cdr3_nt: TGCAGTGGAACTAGCGGGGGGGCCTATACGCAGTATTTT; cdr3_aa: CSGTSGGAYTQYF
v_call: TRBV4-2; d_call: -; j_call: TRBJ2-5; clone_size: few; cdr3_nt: TGTGCCAGCAGCCCTCAAGGCGGTAGGGGTGGAGAGACCCAGTACTTC; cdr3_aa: CASSPQGGRGGETQYF
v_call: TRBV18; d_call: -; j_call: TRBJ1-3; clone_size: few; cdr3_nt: TGTGCCAGCTCGCCCCGTCCGGACTCTGGAAACACCATATATTTT; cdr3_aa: CASSPRPDSGNTIYF
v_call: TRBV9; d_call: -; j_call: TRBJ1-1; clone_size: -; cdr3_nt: TGTGCCAGCAGCGTAGTTCCGGGGCAGGCCGAAGCTTTCTTT; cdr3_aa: CASSVVPGQAEAFF
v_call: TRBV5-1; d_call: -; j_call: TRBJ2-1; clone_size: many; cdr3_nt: TGCGCCAGCAGCTTGACCGGGGTTTGGGAGCAGTTCTTC; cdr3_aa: CASSLTGVWEQFF
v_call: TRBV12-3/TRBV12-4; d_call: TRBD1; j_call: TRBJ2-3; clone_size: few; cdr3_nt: TGTGCCAGCAGTTCCAACAGGGGGCGCACAGATACGCAGTATTTT; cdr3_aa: CASSSNRGRTDTQYF
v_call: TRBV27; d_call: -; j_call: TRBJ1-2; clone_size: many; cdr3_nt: TGTGCCAGCCCTGTAAGGGTAGGCTACACCTTC; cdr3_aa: CASPVRVGYTF
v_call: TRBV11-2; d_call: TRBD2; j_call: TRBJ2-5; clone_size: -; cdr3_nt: TGTGCCAGCAGCCCCTCCTCCCGGAGGCCGGGAGGGACCCAGTACTTC; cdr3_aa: CASSPSSRRPGGTQYF
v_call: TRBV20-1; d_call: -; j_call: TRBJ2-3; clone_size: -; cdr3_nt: TGCAGTGCTAACGCGGGGGCGGGGACAGATACGCAGTATTTT; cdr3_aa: CSANAGAGTDTQYF
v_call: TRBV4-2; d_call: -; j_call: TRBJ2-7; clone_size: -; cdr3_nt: TGTGCCAGCAGCCAAGAGGGGGCAGGTGGCTCCTACGAGCAGTACTTC; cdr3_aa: CASSQEGAGGSYEQYF
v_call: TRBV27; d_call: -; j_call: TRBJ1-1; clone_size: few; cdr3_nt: TGTGCCAGCAGTCACACCGTGGCCCGGACAGCTTTATATGGGAACACTGAAGCTTTCTTT; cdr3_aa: CASSHTVARTALYGNTEAFF
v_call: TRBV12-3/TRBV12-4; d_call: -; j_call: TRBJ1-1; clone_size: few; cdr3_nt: TGTGCCAGCAGTTTGACAGAGGGGTTTTACACTGAAGCTTTCTTT; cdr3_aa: CASSLTEGFYTEAFF
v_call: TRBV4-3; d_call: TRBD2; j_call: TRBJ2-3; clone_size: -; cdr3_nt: TGCGCCAGCAGCCAAGATCTGGGGACTAGCGGGGGGGCGACTAGCACAGATACGCAGTATTTT; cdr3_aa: CASSQDLGTSGGATSTDTQYF
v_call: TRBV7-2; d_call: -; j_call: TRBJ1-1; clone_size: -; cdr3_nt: TGTGCCAGCAGCTTCTTTGGTGAAGCTTTCTTT; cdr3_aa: CASSFFGEAFF
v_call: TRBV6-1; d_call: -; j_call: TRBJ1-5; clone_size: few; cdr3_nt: TGTGCCAGCAGTGAGGTTGGAGGGGCACTCAATCAGCCCCAGCATTTT; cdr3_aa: CASSEVGGALNQPQHF
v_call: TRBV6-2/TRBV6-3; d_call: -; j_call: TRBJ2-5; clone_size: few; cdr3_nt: TGTGCCAGCAGTTACCTAGGACAAGAGACCCAGTACTTC; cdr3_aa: CASSYLGQETQYF
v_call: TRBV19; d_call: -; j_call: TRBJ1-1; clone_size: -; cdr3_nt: TGTGCCAGTGGTATACGTCCGGGGCGCACTGAAGCTTTCTTT; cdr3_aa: CASGIRPGRTEAFF
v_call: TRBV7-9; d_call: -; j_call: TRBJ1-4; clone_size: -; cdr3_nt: TGTGCCAGCAGGGGCGGTCGTGAAAAACTGTTTTTT; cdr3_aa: CASRGGREKLFF
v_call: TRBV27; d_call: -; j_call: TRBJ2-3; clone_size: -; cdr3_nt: TGTGCCAGCAGTCGAGAGGGGACAGATACGCAGTATTTT; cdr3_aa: CASSREGTDTQYF
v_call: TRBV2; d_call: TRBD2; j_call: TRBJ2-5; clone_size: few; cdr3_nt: TGTGCCACCTTCATGACTAGCCGACAAGAGACCCAGTACTTC; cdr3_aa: CATFMTSRQETQYF
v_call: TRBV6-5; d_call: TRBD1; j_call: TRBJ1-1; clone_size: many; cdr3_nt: TGTGCCAGCACCCGGACAGGGGGCACTGAAGCTTTCTTT; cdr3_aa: CASTRTGGTEAFF
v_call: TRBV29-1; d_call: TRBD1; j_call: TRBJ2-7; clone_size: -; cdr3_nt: TGCAGCGTTGAGGGGACAGGACACTACGAGCAGTACTTC; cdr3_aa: CSVEGTGHYEQYF
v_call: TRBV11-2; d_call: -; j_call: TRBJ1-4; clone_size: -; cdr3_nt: TGTGCCAGCTCCCGAGACGGTGTGTCCAATGAAAAACTGTTTTTT; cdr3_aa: CASSRDGVSNEKLFF